The 16 T cell receptor beta chains given below trace back to one sample, sequenced in a study of vaccination and CD4 T cells after COVID-19. Sample treatment: approximately 9-day PBMC culture with coronavirus spike peptide pools or control peptides (ViraFEST assay). The Oncomine TCR Beta short-read assay sequenced DNA from cultured CD4+ T cells. A single record per CDR3 protein comes from TCRdb applying MiXCR to the PCR reads. The table includes about 9,800 distinct CDR3 sequences, 51% detected once. These receptors' antigens are unknown. The sample consisted of CD4+ T cells from blood, cultured in vitro. The source is a human donor who had recovered from COVID-19.

Here the CDR3 DNA reads TGTGCCTGGAGTGTAGGTGGGGGATCGGGCACTGAAGCTTTCTTT. Protein sequence: CAWSVGGGSGTEAFF. The J gene is TRBJ1-1, the V gene TRBV30, with D possibly being TRBD1 (5 bases). The CDR3 runs 15 residues. V was shortened by 0 bases and J by 4 bases, with 15 bases between the two germline ends. Per germline, CDR1 GTSNPN and CDR2 SVGIG (reference sequence).

This rearrangement joins TRBV6-1 to TRBJ2-5; D is unresolved. V was clipped by 6 bases and J by 2 bases, with 7 bases between them. CDR3 length: 12 residues. The germline V gene encodes CDR1 MNHNS and CDR2 SASEGT. The CDR3: CASSQVQETQYF. Here the CDR3 DNA reads TGTGCCAGCAGCCAGGTACAAGAGACCCAGTACTTC.

The sample holds one count of this clonotype. The chain combines TRBV12-3 or TRBV12-4 with TRBJ2-2, with D unresolved. The CDR3 totals 13 residues. Between the trimmed V and J ends, which lost 10 bases and 7 bases, there was a span of 16 bases. Written as DNA, the CDR3 is TGTGCCACCCTAGGTAGCCCCAACGGGGAGCTGTTTTTT. Translated, it gives CATLGSPNGELFF.

V is TRBV6-2 or TRBV6-3 and J is TRBJ2-4; D gene unclear. V was pared by 0 bases and J by 11 bases, with 11 bases between. This CDR3 region has 13 residues. Germline-derived CDR1 and CDR2 are MNHEY and SVGEGT. This CDR3 is CASSYSTPPVQYF. CDR3 bases: TGTGCCAGCAGTTACTCGACCCCCCCAGTTCAGTACTTC.

This chain connects TRBV19 to TRBJ2-3; 10 nucleotides align to TRBD1. Trimming took 5 bases from V and 6 from J; bases not matched to a gene: 8. The CDR3 totals 15 residues. Germline values: CDR1 LNHDA, CDR2 SQIVND (reference sequence). As DNA, the CDR3 is TGTGCCAGTAGTGAGGGACAGGGGCGGTGGGATACGCAGTATTTT. It yields the protein CASSEGQGRWDTQYF.

This clonotype turned up a few times. The chain is built from TRBV2 and TRBJ1-4; tentative D call: TRBD1 (5 bases). This CDR3 spans 16 amino acids. V lost 0 bases to trimming and J lost 0 bases, with 8 bases between them. Germline CDR1 reads SNHLY; CDR2 reads FYNNEI. DNA of the CDR3: TGTGCCAGCAGTGAAGCGCTAGGGGCAACTAATGAAAAACTGTTTTTT. As protein: CASSEALGATNEKLFF.

The J gene is TRBJ1-5, the V gene TRBV12-3 or TRBV12-4; 10 bases map to TRBD1. CDR3 size: 15 residues. V trimming: 6 bases; J trimming: 7 bases; junction bases outside the gene matches: 9. The CDR3 region is CASSRMDRGRQPQHF. CDR3 bases: TGTGCCAGCAGCCGTATGGACAGGGGGAGGCAGCCCCAGCATTTT.

This clonotype was seen a few times. The rearrangement links TRBV11-3 to TRBJ2-2, with D possibly matching TRBD1 (5 bases). The CDR3 totals 17 residues. Germline V lookup: CDR1 SGHNT, CDR2 YENEEA. Trimming pared 5 bases from V and 0 bases from J, leaving 16 bases between. The CDR3 is CASSGPRQIANTGELFF. The CDR3 coding sequence is TGTGCCAGCAGCGGCCCCAGACAGATCGCGAACACCGGGGAGCTGTTTTTT.

J is TRBJ2-5 and V is TRBV19, with 9 bases matching TRBD2. The CDR3 length is 15 residues. Germline CDR1 is LNHDA and CDR2 is SQIVND (reference sequence). V dropped 5 bases and J dropped 4; count of bases not matched to a gene: 8. Here the CDR3 DNA reads TGTGCCAGTAGTCCCCCAGGTAGCGGGGGAGAGACCCAGTACTTC. This gives the protein CASSPPGSGGETQYF.

Only a few counts were recorded for this clonotype. The chain carries TRBV19 and TRBJ1-2; maybe TRBD1 (6 bases). Trimming took off 6 bases at V and 4 bases at J, with 15 bases between the two ends. Germline assignment: CDR1 LNHDA and CDR2 SQIVND (reference sequence). The CDR3 covers 14 residues. The CDR3 nucleotides read TGTGCCAGTAGCTTACAGGGTTCCCTCTATGGCTACACCTTC. It encodes CASSLQGSLYGYTF.

This chain joins TRBV10-1 and TRBJ1-1; D not resolved. This CDR3 spans 14 amino acids. The germline gives CDR1 WNHNN, CDR2 SYGVQD (reference sequence). Deletions cut 3 bases from V and 1 base from J, with 9 bases between. The CDR3 region has the DNA TGCGCCAGCAGTGATGGAGGTCCGAACACTGAAGCTTTCTTT. It is translated as CASSDGGPNTEAFF.

This clonotype was counted only a few times. V and J are TRBV11-2 and TRBJ2-1; TRBD2 matches 8 bases. Germline lookup yields CDR1 SGHAT and CDR2 FQNNGV. The CDR3 contains 17 residues. The V gene end was trimmed by 4 bases and the J gene end by 3 bases; junction bases not matched to a gene: 11. CDR3 sequence reads: CASSSGRGGTFYNEQFF. Here the CDR3 DNA reads TGTGCCAGCAGCTCCGGACGGGGGGGCACCTTCTACAATGAGCAGTTCTTC.

The CDR3 spells CASSSGTRFPNEQFF. CDR3 coding DNA: TGTGCCAGCAGTTCCGGGACTAGGTTTCCGAATGAGCAGTTCTTC. The chain combines TRBV7-6 with TRBJ2-1; 8 bases are a match to TRBD2. The V segment lost 6 bases and the J segment 7 bases; nucleotides outside the gene matches: 11. CDR1 is SGHVS, CDR2 FNYEAQ, per germline. This CDR3 spans 15 amino acids.

This clonotype was seen once. The rearrangement links TRBV6-2 or TRBV6-3 to TRBJ2-7; TRBD1 is a possible D gene (5 bases). Germline V lookup: CDR1 MNHEY, CDR2 SVGEGT. CDR3 length equals 15 residues. Trimming pared 4 bases from V and 6 bases from J, leaving 19 bases between. The DNA for the CDR3 is TGTGCCAGCAGTTCAACTTCATTACTCAGGGTCGAGCAGTACTTC. Translation: CASSSTSLLRVEQYF.

The chain links TRBV6-1 to TRBJ2-2, with TRBD2 matching 8 bases. The CDR3 spans 14 residues. V lost 6 bases and J lost 7; bases outside the gene matches: 7. Germline CDR1 is MNHNS and CDR2 is SASEGT. The CDR3 reads CASRSGGDGGELFF. In DNA, the CDR3 is TGTGCCAGCAGATCGGGAGGGGATGGCGGGGAGCTGTTTTTT.

This clonotype has a handful of counts. The V call is TRBV5-5, the J call TRBJ2-2; D gene unclear. V lost 4 bases to trimming and J lost 4 bases, with 20 bases between them. From germline, CDR1 is SGHKS and CDR2 YYEKEE (reference sequence). CDR3 size: 17 residues. This chain's CDR3 is CASSAAIARAGTGELFF. In DNA, the CDR3 is TGTGCCAGCAGCGCGGCTATTGCAAGAGCAGGCACCGGGGAGCTGTTTTTT.